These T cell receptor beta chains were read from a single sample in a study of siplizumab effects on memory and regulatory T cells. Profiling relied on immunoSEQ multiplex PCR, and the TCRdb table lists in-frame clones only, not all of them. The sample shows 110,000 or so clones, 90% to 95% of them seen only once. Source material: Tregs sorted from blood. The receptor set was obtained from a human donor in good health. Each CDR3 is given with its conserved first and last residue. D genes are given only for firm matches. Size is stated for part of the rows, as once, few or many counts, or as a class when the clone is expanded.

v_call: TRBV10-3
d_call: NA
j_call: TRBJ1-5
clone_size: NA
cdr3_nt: TGTGCCATCAGTGAGTCAGACCGGGGAGGAAGGCAGCCCCAGCATTTT
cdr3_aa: CAISESDRGGRQPQHF

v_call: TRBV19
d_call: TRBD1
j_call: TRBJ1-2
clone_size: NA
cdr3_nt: TGTGCCAGTAGTGCAGGACAGGGCCCCTATGGCTACACCTTC
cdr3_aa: CASSAGQGPYGYTF

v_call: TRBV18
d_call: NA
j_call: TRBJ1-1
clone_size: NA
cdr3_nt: TGTGCCAGCTCACCACTCAGGGAGGGCACTGAAGCTTTCTTT
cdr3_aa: CASSPLREGTEAFF

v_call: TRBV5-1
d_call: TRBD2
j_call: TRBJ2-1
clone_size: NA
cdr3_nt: TGCGCCAGCAGCCAGAATGTAGCGGGAGGGTACAATGAGCAGTTCTTC
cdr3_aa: CASSQNVAGGYNEQFF

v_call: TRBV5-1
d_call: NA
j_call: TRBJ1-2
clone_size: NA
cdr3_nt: TGCGCCAGCAGCTTGTCCCAGCCCGGTAGTGATGGCTACACCTTC
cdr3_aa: CASSLSQPGSDGYTF

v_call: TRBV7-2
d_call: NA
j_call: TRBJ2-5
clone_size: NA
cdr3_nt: TGTGCCAGCAGCTACCCAGGACAGAAAGAGACCCAGTACTTC
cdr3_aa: CASSYPGQKETQYF

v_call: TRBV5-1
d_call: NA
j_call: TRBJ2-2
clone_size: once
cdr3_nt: TGCGCCAGCAGCTTGGGACAGGTCGGTCGGACCGGGGAGCTGTTTTTT
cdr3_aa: CASSLGQVGRTGELFF

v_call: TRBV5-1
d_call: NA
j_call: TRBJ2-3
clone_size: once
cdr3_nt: TGCGCCAGCAGCTTGCAGAACCCTAGCACAGATACGCAGTATTTT
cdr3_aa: CASSLQNPSTDTQYF

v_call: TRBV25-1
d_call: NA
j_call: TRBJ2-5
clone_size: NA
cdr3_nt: TGTGCCAGCAGTCCAACCCCGAGCCCTTTTCAAGAGACCCAGTACTTC
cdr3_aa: CASSPTPSPFQETQYF

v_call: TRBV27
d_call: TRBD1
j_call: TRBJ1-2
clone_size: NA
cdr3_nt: TGTGCCAGCAGTCCCCAAGGGACAGGATACAATGGCTACACCTTC
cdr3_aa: CASSPQGTGYNGYTF

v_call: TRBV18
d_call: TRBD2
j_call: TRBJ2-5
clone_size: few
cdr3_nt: TGTGCCAGCTCACCACGTGGGCTAGCGGTTCAAGAGACCCAGTACTTC
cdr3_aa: CASSPRGLAVQETQYF

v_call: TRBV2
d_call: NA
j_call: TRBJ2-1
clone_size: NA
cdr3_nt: TGTGCCAGCAGCGACCTGGCCGCAGGGGAGCAGTTCTTC
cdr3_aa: CASSDLAAGEQFF

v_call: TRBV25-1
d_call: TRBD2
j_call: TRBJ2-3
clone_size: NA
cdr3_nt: TGTGCCAGCAAAGACAGCGGGATGGCAGATACGCAGTATTTT
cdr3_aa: CASKDSGMADTQYF

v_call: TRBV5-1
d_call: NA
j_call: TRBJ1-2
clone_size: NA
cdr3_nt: TGCGCCAGCAGCTTAGAAGCACATCCCGGTTCTTTTGGCTACACCTTC
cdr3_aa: CASSLEAHPGSFGYTF

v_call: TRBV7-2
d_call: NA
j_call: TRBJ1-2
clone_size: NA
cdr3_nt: TGTGCCAGCAGCTTACCGAGGGTCACCTATGGCTACACCTTC
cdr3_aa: CASSLPRVTYGYTF

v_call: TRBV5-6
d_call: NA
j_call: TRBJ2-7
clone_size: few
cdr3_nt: TGTGCCAGCAGCTTCTCTTCAGGGCACGAGCAGTACTTC
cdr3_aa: CASSFSSGHEQYF

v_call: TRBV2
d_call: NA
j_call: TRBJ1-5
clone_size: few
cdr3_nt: TGTGCCAGCAGTGGGGAGAATCAGCCCCAGCATTTT
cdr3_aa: CASSGENQPQHF

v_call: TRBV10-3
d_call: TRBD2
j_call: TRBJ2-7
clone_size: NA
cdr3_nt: TGTGCCATCAGCACTGAGGAGCGGGGTTGGTCCTACGAGCAGTACTTC
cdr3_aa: CAISTEERGWSYEQYF

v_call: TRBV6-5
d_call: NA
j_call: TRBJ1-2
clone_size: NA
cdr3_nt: TGTGCCAGCAGTACCCGACCCGCGGTGGAGGGCTACACCTTC
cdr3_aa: CASSTRPAVEGYTF

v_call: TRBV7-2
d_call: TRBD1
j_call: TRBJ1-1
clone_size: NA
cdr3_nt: TGTGCCAGCAGAAGACAGGGCACGAACACTGAAGCTTTCTTT
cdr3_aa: CASRRQGTNTEAFF

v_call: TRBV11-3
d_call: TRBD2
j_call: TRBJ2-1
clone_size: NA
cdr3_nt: TGTGCCAGCAGCTTAAACGGGGGGGCCGAATATGAGCAGTTCTTC
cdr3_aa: CASSLNGGAEYEQFF

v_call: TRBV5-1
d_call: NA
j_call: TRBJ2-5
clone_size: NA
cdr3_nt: TGCGCCAGCAGCTTGGGGCCTAGGAGGGAGACCCAGTACTTC
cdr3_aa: CASSLGPRRETQYF